These 32 T cell receptor beta chains were all obtained from the same sample, sequenced in a study of cytomegalovirus exposure and HLA in healthy donors. The study ran its PCR with 60 Vbeta and 13 Jbeta primers. Sequencing used immunoSEQ multiplex PCR; TCRdb keeps in-frame clones, though not all of them. This sample lists some 110,000 clones; its ten largest clones have 2.2%. The sample taken for sequencing was PBMCs. The receptors were gathered from a middle-aged man in good health and CMV-seronegative.

The chain combines TRBV6-1 with TRBJ2-7; D is perhaps TRBD2 (5 bases). The V end lost 4 bases, the J end lost 3 bases, and 10 bases lay between the germline ends. Germline lookup yields CDR1 MNHNS and CDR2 SASEGT. CDR3 length: 13 residues. Here the CDR3 reads CASSAGSYYEQYF. In DNA, the CDR3 is TGTGCCAGCAGTGCGGGAAGCTACTACGAGCAGTACTTC.

The chain uses TRBV27 and TRBJ1-2, with D uncertain. Germline assignment: CDR1 MNHEY and CDR2 SMNVEV (reference sequence). CDR3 length equals 13 residues. V was trimmed by 7 bases and J by 8 bases, leaving 17 bases between them. The CDR3, as DNA: TGTGCCAGCACCCCCCGGGGTCGTGGGGGCTACACCTTC. Its translation: CASTPRGRGGYTF.

The chain joins TRBV7-9 to TRBJ2-1, with D possibly TRBD2 on 6 matching bases. This CDR3 spans 13 amino acids. The V gene's germline CDR1 is SEHNR and CDR2 FQNEAQ (reference sequence). The V gene lost 5 bases and the J gene lost 4 bases, with 9 bases spanning the gap. CDR3 residues: CASSRDLYNEQFF. CDR3 bases: TGTGCCAGCAGCCGGGACTTATACAATGAGCAGTTCTTC.

V gene TRBV5-1 combines with J gene TRBJ2-3, with TRBD2 matching 8 bases. The germline CDR1 and CDR2 sequences are SGHRS and YFSETQ. After removal of 1 base from V and 4 bases from J, the junction contained 5 bases not matched to a gene. CDR3 length: 15 amino acids. CDR3 nucleotide sequence: TGCGCCAGCAGCTTGAACGCGGGAGGCGCAGATACGCAGTATTTT. It codes for CASSLNAGGADTQYF.

J is TRBJ1-5 and V is TRBV5-4, with D uncertain. Trimming took 0 bases from V and 3 from J, leaving 10 bases between them. Germline assignment: CDR1 SGHNT and CDR2 YYREEE (reference sequence). The CDR3 has 15 amino acids. CDR3 loop: CASSLGPNYNQPQHF. The CDR3, as DNA: TGTGCCAGCAGCTTGGGACCCAACTACAATCAGCCCCAGCATTTT.

The rearrangement joins TRBV7-2 to TRBJ1-4; TRBD1 is a possible D gene (5 bases). Germline assignment: CDR1 SGHTA and CDR2 FQGNSA. The length of the CDR3 is 17 residues. Trimming took off 1 base at V and 0 bases at J, with 12 bases between the two ends. Written as DNA, the CDR3 is TGTGCCAGCAGCTTAGTGGCAGGGCCTGCAACTAATGAAAAACTGTTTTTT. Its translation is CASSLVAGPATNEKLFF.

CDR3 residues: CASSPAGWTEAFF. The CDR3 DNA reads TGTGCCAGCAGTCCCGCCGGGTGGACTGAAGCTTTCTTT. This chain joins TRBV6-1 and TRBJ1-1; D gene ambiguous. Trimming left V 5 bases short and J 5 bases short, with 12 bases between. The germline gives CDR1 MNHNS, CDR2 SASEGT. This CDR3 spans 13 amino acids.

The chain carries TRBV6-6 and TRBJ2-7; D might be TRBD1 (5 bases). Germline CDR1 MNHNY, CDR2 SVGAGI (reference sequence). The V and J ends lost 0 bases and 2 bases respectively, with 11 bases between them. The CDR3 spans 15 residues. The CDR3 loop is CASSYSTQDTYEQYF. Here the CDR3 DNA reads TGTGCCAGCAGTTACTCGACACAGGATACCTACGAGCAGTACTTC.

The chain carries TRBV7-2 and TRBJ1-5, with 8 bases lining up with TRBD1. V lost 0 bases to trimming and J lost 2 bases; unmatched junction nucleotides: 9. In germline, CDR1 is SGHTA, CDR2 FQGNSA. This CDR3 region has 18 residues. In nucleotides, the CDR3 is TGTGCCAGCAGCTTAGCGAAGTTCTCGGGACAGGGCAATCAGCCCCAGCATTTT. Its translation is CASSLAKFSGQGNQPQHF.

The gene calls are TRBV2 and TRBJ2-7; the match to TRBD2 covers 7 bases. With 8 bases clipped from V and 2 bases from J, the junction kept 9 bases outside the gene matches. Germline-derived CDR1 and CDR2 are SNHLY and FYNNEI. The CDR3 totals 14 residues. The CDR3 DNA reads as TGTGCCAGCCTTAAAAGCGGGAAGACCTACGAGCAGTACTTC. It yields the protein CASLKSGKTYEQYF.

This chain's CDR3 is CASSPQVQGGTDTQYF. In DNA form, the CDR3 reads TGTGCCAGCAGCCCCCAGGTTCAGGGCGGCACAGATACGCAGTATTTT. The V call is TRBV7-6, the J call TRBJ2-3; tentative D call: TRBD1 (5 bases). The germline V and J ends were trimmed by 5 bases and 1 base, with 16 bases remaining between them. Germline V gene sequence: CDR1 SGHVS, CDR2 FNYEAQ. The CDR3 runs 16 residues.

The chain uses TRBV6-5 and TRBJ2-7, with 7 bases lining up with TRBD2. Looked up from germline, CDR1 is MNHEY and CDR2 is SVGAGI. V dropped 6 bases and J dropped 1; count of bases not matched to a gene: 6. CDR3 length: 14 residues. The CDR3 sequence is CASRVAGLSYEQYF. CDR3 DNA: TGTGCCAGCAGGGTAGCGGGCCTATCCTACGAGCAGTACTTC.

The chain couples TRBV7-2 to TRBJ2-3, with D tentatively TRBD2 (5 bases). The CDR3 runs 14 residues. CDR1 is SGHTA and CDR2 is FQGNSA in the germline V gene. Trimming stripped 4 bases from V and 3 bases from J, with 11 bases between. The CDR3 here is CASSSDGKTDTQYF. CDR3 DNA sequence: TGTGCCAGCAGCTCGGACGGGAAGACAGATACGCAGTATTTT.

The chain combines TRBV6-1 with TRBJ2-1; 9 bases fit TRBD2. The CDR3 length is 12 residues. With V trimmed by 10 bases and J by 9 bases, 7 bases remained unmatched. Germline values: CDR1 MNHNS, CDR2 SASEGT. The CDR3 DNA reads TGTGCCACCTTTCCTAGCGGGATTGAGCAGTTCTTC. Amino acid sequence: CATFPSGIEQFF.

V gene TRBV5-5 combines with J gene TRBJ2-7, with TRBD2 identical over 9 bases. Per the germline V gene, CDR1 is SGHKS and CDR2 is YYEKEE (reference sequence). The CDR3 runs to 15 residues. Losses at the gene ends were 4 bases for V and 0 bases for J; bases not matched to a gene: 5. CDR3 loop: CASSRLAASSYEQYF. As DNA, the CDR3 is TGTGCCAGCAGCCGACTAGCGGCTAGCTCCTACGAGCAGTACTTC.

This chain links TRBV29-1 with TRBJ2-3, with 15 bases aligning to TRBD2. The CDR3 totals 15 residues. In germline, CDR1 is SQVTM, CDR2 ANQGSEA. V was clipped by 6 bases and J by 6 bases; unmatched bases: 7. The DNA of the CDR3 is TGCAGCGTGGGGGGACTAGCGGGAGGTGCGGATACGCAGTATTTT. It specifies CSVGGLAGGADTQYF.

The chain joins TRBV30 to TRBJ1-3, with D hard to call. V dropped 2 bases and J dropped 4 bases, with 9 bases sitting between them. The V gene's germline CDR1 is GTSNPN and CDR2 SVGIG (reference sequence). This CDR3 is built from 13 residues. The CDR3 loop is CAWSNGNGNTIYF. CDR3 coding DNA: TGTGCCTGGAGTAACGGGAACGGAAACACCATATATTTT.

The V gene is TRBV2, the J gene TRBJ2-4; D is possibly TRBD2 (6 bases). The V and J ends lost 10 bases and 0 bases respectively, with 16 bases between them. The CDR3 runs to 15 residues. Germline loops: CDR1 SNHLY, CDR2 FYNNEI. CDR3 bases: TGTGCCACTAAAGAAGGGAGGTTAGCCAAAAACATTCAGTACTTC. Its translation is CATKEGRLAKNIQYF.

The chain combines TRBV30 with TRBJ2-3, with 7 positions matching TRBD2. This CDR3 spans 14 amino acids. J was trimmed by 3 bases and V by 4 bases; bases with no gene match: 7. Germline CDR1 is GTSNPN and CDR2 is SVGIG (reference sequence). The CDR3 loop is CAWTRGLETDTQYF. In DNA, the CDR3 is TGTGCCTGGACAAGAGGACTAGAGACAGATACGCAGTATTTT.

This chain links TRBV5-6 with TRBJ2-7; the match to TRBD1 covers 8 bases. The J segment lost 4 bases and the V segment lost 4 bases, leaving 4 bases of the junction unmatched. CDR1 is SGHDT and CDR2 is YYEEEE in the germline V gene. This CDR3 has 13 amino acids. The CDR3 DNA follows: TGTGCCAGCAGCCCCTGGACAGGGTACGAGCAGTACTTC. Translating gives CASSPWTGYEQYF.

The chain combines TRBV27 with TRBJ1-1; D possibly corresponds to TRBD1 (5 bases). V dropped 3 bases and J dropped 1 base, with 6 bases sitting between them. Germline V gene data show CDR1 as MNHEY and CDR2 as SMNVEV (reference sequence). The CDR3 is 13 residues long. The CDR3 spells CASSFQGNTEAFF. For the CDR3, the DNA is TGTGCCAGCAGTTTTCAGGGGAACACTGAAGCTTTCTTT.

As DNA, the CDR3 is TGTGCCAGCCTTAGACACGGTCCGTACGAGCAGTACTTC. This gives the protein CASLRHGPYEQYF. The chain links TRBV6-1 to TRBJ2-5, with D uncertain. The end of the DNA aligns better with TRBJ2-7, so the J call may be wrong. The CDR3 has 13 residues. Germline CDR1 is MNHNS and CDR2 is SASEGT.

The chain uses TRBV6-1 and TRBJ1-4; D not resolved. With 6 bases removed from V and 13 bases from J, the gap between germline ends came to 18 bases. The CDR3 extends over 13 amino acids. Looked up from germline, CDR1 is MNHNS and CDR2 is SASEGT. CDR3 in DNA: TGTGCCAGCAGCCCTCGGACCCCGGCGGGACTGTTTTTT. Its protein is CASSPRTPAGLFF.

This clone ranks as large in terms of frequency. The chain employs TRBV5-1 and TRBJ2-5, with 10 positions matching TRBD2. V gave up 1 base and J gave up 5 bases; unmatched junction bases: 5. This CDR3 is 15 amino acids long. The V gene's germline CDR1 is SGHRS and CDR2 YFSETQ. CDR3 residues: CASSLPAGGRETQYF. CDR3 DNA sequence: TGCGCCAGCAGCTTGCCAGCGGGAGGGCGGGAGACCCAGTACTTC.

The rearrangement joins TRBV2 to TRBJ2-1; no firm D call. Germline loops: CDR1 SNHLY, CDR2 FYNNEI. This CDR3 has 12 residues. The germline V and J ends were trimmed by 2 bases and 13 bases, with 12 bases remaining between them. The CDR3 bases are TGTGCCAGCAGTGAAACCGGGTACTTACAGTTCTTC. Amino acids: CASSETGYLQFF. Looking up the rest from reference TRBV2 and TRBJ2-1 gives the full variable domain: EPEVTQTPSHQVTQMGQEVILRCVPISNHLYFYWYRQILGQKVEFLVSFYNNEISEKSEIFDDQFSVERPDGSNFTLKIRSTKLEDSAMYFCASSETGYLQFFGPGTRLTVL.

The chain combines TRBV29-1 with TRBJ1-2, with TRBD1 identical over 11 bases. Germline CDR1 reads SQVTM; CDR2 reads ANQGSEA. The CDR3 is made up of 14 amino acids. J lost 7 bases, V lost 1 base, and 5 bases had no gene match. The CDR3 DNA reads as TGCAGCGTTGAAGCAGGACAGGGGGCTGGTGGCTACACCTTC. Protein sequence: CSVEAGQGAGGYTF.

The chain is built from TRBV5-6 and TRBJ2-1, with 11 nucleotides matching TRBD2. The CDR3 has 17 amino acids. Germline CDR1 SGHDT, CDR2 YYEEEE. The V and J ends lost 3 bases and 1 base, in that order; junction bases with no gene match: 6. The CDR3: CASSSLTSGISYNEQFF. DNA of the CDR3: TGTGCCAGCAGCTCCTTGACTAGCGGGATTTCCTACAATGAGCAGTTCTTC.

This chain uses TRBV7-2 with TRBJ2-5; D call uncertain. This CDR3 spans 12 amino acids. CDR1 SGHTA and CDR2 FQGNSA come from the germline V gene. Trimming left V 5 bases short and J 4 bases short, with 8 bases between. The CDR3 sequence: CASSQAGETQYF. In DNA form, the CDR3 reads TGTGCCAGCAGCCAGGCTGGAGAGACCCAGTACTTC.

The CDR3 is CASGGGRSYEQYF. Here the CDR3 DNA reads TGTGCCAGCGGGGGGGGGCGGTCCTACGAGCAGTACTTC. The gene calls are TRBV7-9 and TRBJ2-7, with a weak D call TRBD2 (7 bases). V was shortened by 8 bases and J by 1 base, with 12 bases between the two germline ends. Germline V gene sequence: CDR1 SEHNR, CDR2 FQNEAQ (reference sequence). CDR3 length: 13 residues.

V gene TRBV7-3 combines with J gene TRBJ2-1, with 7 bases aligning to TRBD1. The CDR3 runs to 13 residues. Germline-derived CDR1 and CDR2 are SGHTA and FQGTGA. V lost 3 bases to trimming and J lost 9 bases; unmatched junction nucleotides: 5. CDR3 in amino acids: CASSFTGVGEQFF. The CDR3 coding sequence is TGTGCCAGCAGCTTCACAGGGGTAGGTGAGCAGTTCTTC.

The chain has TRBV7-2 and TRBJ2-7, with TRBD1 matching over 7 bases. Germline V CDR1 and CDR2: SGHTA, FQGNSA. Unmatched junction bases numbered 3, after V lost 1 base and J lost 3 bases. The CDR3 extends over 14 amino acids. CDR3: CASSLDRGSYEQYF. CDR3 DNA sequence: TGTGCCAGCAGCTTAGACAGGGGTAGCTACGAGCAGTACTTC.

V is TRBV5-1 and J is TRBJ2-5; 8 positions match TRBD1. The CDR3 spans 13 residues. Germline-derived CDR1 and CDR2 are SGHRS and YFSETQ. V gave up 6 bases and J gave up 5 bases; unmatched junction bases: 6. This CDR3 is CASTHAGGETQYF. The DNA of the CDR3 is TGCGCCAGCACGCACGCAGGGGGCGAGACCCAGTACTTC.